The next 31 T cell receptor beta chains were all read from a single sample in a study of identifying expanded T cells in peripheral blood. Libraries were prepared by immunoSEQ multiplex PCR; TCRdb keeps only in-frame clonotypes and omits some of them. The sample records around 120,000 clones, 86% being singletons. Sequencing was performed on blood. The receptors originated from a person aged 18-70 years in good health.

The CDR3: CASSFGAGGYGYTF. CDR3 bases: TGTGCCAGCAGTTTCGGGGCAGGGGGCTATGGCTACACCTTC. This chain joins TRBV28 and TRBJ1-2, with TRBD1 matching over 7 bases. The V segment lost 3 bases and the J segment 4 bases; nucleotides outside the gene matches: 5. The germline V gene has CDR1 MDHEN and CDR2 SYDVKM. The CDR3 is made up of 14 amino acids.

V is TRBV7-9 and J is TRBJ1-1; D is unresolved. Germline loops: CDR1 SEHNR, CDR2 FQNEAQ (reference sequence). The CDR3 runs to 12 residues. V lost 5 bases, J lost 1 base, and 5 bases lay in between. CDR3 DNA: TGTGCCAGCAGCATAACGAACACTGAAGCTTTCTTT. As protein: CASSITNTEAFF.

This sequence joins TRBV28 and TRBJ1-5; D may be TRBD1 (6 bases). Germline-derived CDR1 and CDR2 are MDHEN and SYDVKM. Trimming removed 3 bases from V and 2 bases from J, with 8 bases in between. The CDR3 contains 14 residues. CDR3 in DNA: TGTGCCAGCAGTTTTTGGACAGGCAATCAGCCCCAGCATTTT. Translating gives CASSFWTGNQPQHF.

In the case of this clone: The junction shows a germline mismatch at one end, possibly a read error. The CDR3 here is CASSILAGASDNEQFF. The CDR3 DNA reads TGTGCCAGCAGCATTTTAGCGGGAGCCTCCGACAATGAGCAGTTCTTC. The rearrangement joins TRBV11-2 to TRBJ2-1, with 9 bases aligning to TRBD2. Germline loops: CDR1 SGHAT, CDR2 FQNNGV. This CDR3 is built from 16 residues.

This chain's CDR3 is CASSQEGENSVGNQPQHF. In nucleotides, the CDR3 is TGCGCCAGCAGCCAAGAGGGAGAAAACAGCGTTGGCAATCAGCCCCAGCATTTT. The rearrangement joins TRBV4-1 to TRBJ1-5; D not certain. The CDR3 totals 18 residues. CDR1 is MGHRA and CDR2 is YSYEKL in the germline V gene. V lost 0 bases and J 2 bases, leaving 17 bases between the germline ends.

The chain is built from TRBV9 and TRBJ2-1, with D perhaps matching TRBD2 (5 bases). In germline, CDR1 is SGDLS, CDR2 YYNGEE. The length of the CDR3 is 15 residues. Deletions cut 3 bases from V and 0 bases from J, with 10 bases between. CDR3 DNA sequence: TGTGCCAGCAGCGAGGACTTGAGCTCCTACAATGAGCAGTTCTTC. Residues: CASSEDLSSYNEQFF.

This clone was counted a few times. The chain has TRBV19 and TRBJ1-6, with D unresolved. Between the trimmed V and J ends, which lost 4 bases and 7 bases, there was a span of 8 bases. Germline CDR1 reads LNHDA; CDR2 reads SQIVND (reference sequence). CDR3 length equals 13 residues. CDR3 DNA: TGTGCCAGTAGTAACCAAGGGAATTCACCCCTCCACTTT. Protein: CASSNQGNSPLHF.

Comments on this clone: Other DNA sequences in the same sample also yield this CDR3. The chain recombines TRBV5-8 with TRBJ2-1; no firm D call. This CDR3 is 12 amino acids long. CDR1 and CDR2 (germline): SGHTS, YDEGEE. The V and J ends lost 0 bases and 4 bases respectively, with 2 bases between them. The CDR3: CASSLDYNEQFF. The DNA of the CDR3 is TGTGCCAGCAGCTTGGATTACAATGAGCAGTTCTTC. Supplemented by reference TRBV5-8 and TRBJ2-1, the full variable domain reads EAGVTQSPTHLIKTRGQQATLRCSPISGHTSVYWYQQALGLGLQFLLWYDEGEERNRGNFPPRFSGRQFPNYSSELNVNALELEDSALYLCASSLDYNEQFFGPGTRLTVL.

This chain joins TRBV7-6 and TRBJ1-3, with D unclear. The CDR3 totals 16 residues. Germline CDR1 reads SGHVS; CDR2 reads FNYEAQ. Deletions cut 1 base from V and 0 bases from J, with 10 bases between. The CDR3 loop is CASSLGPGNSGNTIYF. DNA for the CDR3: TGTGCCAGCAGCTTAGGACCCGGGAACTCTGGAAACACCATATATTTT.

J is TRBJ1-6 and V is TRBV7-6; TRBD1 matches at 9 bases. Per the germline V gene, CDR1 is SGHVS and CDR2 is FNYEAQ. This CDR3 contains 14 residues. The junction had 6 bases not matched to a gene; V was cut back by 4 bases and J by 11 bases. Here the CDR3 DNA reads TGTGCCAGCAGCTCAACGGACAGGGGTCCACCCCTCCACTTT. Its translation is CASSSTDRGPPLHF.

This clone was seen once. The chain carries TRBV7-9 and TRBJ2-3, with D unresolved. The ends were cut back, 4 bases at V and 4 bases at J, with 9 bases in the middle. This CDR3 has 13 residues. The germline gives CDR1 SEHNR, CDR2 FQNEAQ (reference sequence). CDR3 region: CASSYDGSDTQYF. CDR3 sequence (DNA): TGTGCCAGCAGCTACGACGGCTCAGATACGCAGTATTTT.

This chain uses TRBV18 with TRBJ1-5, with D perhaps TRBD1 (6 bases). From germline, CDR1 is KGHSH and CDR2 LQKENI. Between the trimmed V and J ends, which lost 5 bases and 2 bases, there was a span of 13 bases. This CDR3 is built from 15 residues. The CDR3 here is CASSTGLGGNQPQHF. The CDR3 bases are TGTGCCAGCTCAACAGGGCTTGGGGGCAATCAGCCCCAGCATTTT.

V usage is TRBV5-1 and J usage is TRBJ2-1; no firm D call. V lost 5 bases and J 3 bases, leaving 15 bases between the germline ends. The CDR3 spans 15 residues. Germline V lookup: CDR1 SGHRS, CDR2 YFSETQ. CDR3 DNA sequence: TGCGCCAGCAGGATAGACGGACCCCTCTACAATGAGCAGTTCTTC. Residues: CASRIDGPLYNEQFF. The full variable domain, rest sourced from reference TRBV5-1 and TRBJ2-1, is KAGVTQTPRYLIKTRGQQVTLSCSPISGHRSVSWYQQTPGQGLQFLFEYFSETQRNKGNFPGRFSGRQFSNSRSEMNVSTLELGDSALYLCASRIDGPLYNEQFFGPGTRLTVL.

The chain recombines TRBV25-1 with TRBJ2-5; D is possibly TRBD1 or TRBD2 (5 bases each). The CDR3 runs to 17 residues. In germline, CDR1 is MGHDK, CDR2 SYGVNS. Trimming cost V 1 base and J 4 bases, with 19 bases left between them. The chain's CDR3 is CASSELSGTARRETQYF. Here the CDR3 DNA reads TGTGCCAGCAGTGAATTATCCGGGACCGCCCGGAGAGAGACCCAGTACTTC.

The chain carries TRBV4-3 and TRBJ1-4; D is undetermined. This CDR3 contains 19 residues. The V gene lost 0 bases and the J gene lost 5 bases, with 22 bases spanning the gap. Germline CDR1 reads LGHNA; CDR2 reads YSLEER. The DNA of the CDR3 is TGCGCCAGCAGCCAAGATAGGTTCAGTGTCGGTCGCCCCAATGAAAAACTGTTTTTT. This codes for CASSQDRFSVGRPNEKLFF.

J is TRBJ2-1 and V is TRBV18; D perhaps matches TRBD2 (5 bases). This CDR3 contains 16 residues. The germline V gene encodes CDR1 KGHSH and CDR2 LQKENI. The V and J ends lost 3 bases and 0 bases respectively, with 12 bases between them. CDR3 sequence: CASSPTTTVSYNEQFF. The CDR3 DNA reads TGTGCCAGCTCACCGACTACCACGGTCTCCTACAATGAGCAGTTCTTC.

J is TRBJ1-1 and V is TRBV10-3; D gene ambiguous. Per germline, CDR1 ENHRY and CDR2 SYGVKD. The CDR3 totals 12 residues. V shed 9 bases and J shed 3 bases, with 11 bases lying between them. The CDR3 sequence is CAMSTDDTEAFF. The CDR3 DNA reads as TGTGCCATGTCAACAGATGACACTGAAGCTTTCTTT.

The chain uses TRBV30 and TRBJ1-1, with 7 bases that match TRBD1. Germline lookup yields CDR1 GTSNPN and CDR2 SVGIG (reference sequence). With V trimmed by 2 bases and J by 5 bases, 5 bases remained unmatched. The CDR3 extends over 13 amino acids. The CDR3 DNA reads TGTGCCTGGAGTATACAGGGGATTACTGAAGCTTTCTTT. Protein product: CAWSIQGITEAFF.

This chain uses TRBV2 with TRBJ2-5; 7 bases map to TRBD1. This CDR3 spans 15 amino acids. V dropped 6 bases and J dropped 0; count of bases not matched to a gene: 7. CDR1 and CDR2 (germline): SNHLY, FYNNEI. The CDR3 region is CASREQGYYQETQYF. The CDR3 coding sequence is TGTGCCAGCAGAGAACAGGGGTATTACCAAGAGACCCAGTACTTC.

This rearrangement joins TRBV7-2 to TRBJ2-4; 8 bases fit TRBD1. Germline CDR1 SGHTA, CDR2 FQGNSA. Unmatched junction bases numbered 8, after V lost 6 bases and J lost 7 bases. The CDR3 is 14 amino acids. CDR3: CASSPGQGDNIQYF. CDR3 bases: TGTGCCAGCAGTCCTGGACAGGGAGATAACATTCAGTACTTC. Based on the CDR3 plus reference TRBV7-2 and TRBJ2-4, the full variable domain is GAGVSQSPSNKVTEKGKDVELRCDPISGHTALYWYRQSLGQGLEFLIYFQGNSAPDKSGLPSDRFSAERTGGSVSTLTIQRTQQEDSAVYLCASSPGQGDNIQYFGAGTRLSVL.

The chain is built from TRBV5-1 and TRBJ2-3; no definite D call. V gave up 0 bases and J gave up 3 bases, with 8 bases separating them. Germline CDR1 and CDR2: SGHRS and YFSETQ. The length of the CDR3 is 14 residues. The CDR3: CASSLASPTDTQYF. The CDR3 DNA sequence: TGCGCCAGCAGCTTGGCCAGCCCAACAGATACGCAGTATTTT.

V usage is TRBV18 and J usage is TRBJ2-5; tentatively, D is TRBD1 (5 bases). Trimming took off 2 bases at V and 1 base at J, with 11 bases between the two ends. The CDR3 has 15 residues. Germline assignment: CDR1 KGHSH and CDR2 LQKENI. The CDR3 loop reads CASSPNRPFQETQYF. The CDR3 DNA reads TGTGCCAGCTCACCAAACAGGCCTTTCCAAGAGACCCAGTACTTC.

The genes are TRBV10-3 and TRBJ1-4; 9 bases map to TRBD1. The length of the CDR3 is 14 residues. CDR1 and CDR2 from the germline V gene are ENHRY and SYGVKD. Germline trimming cut 7 bases from V and 3 bases from J; bases unmatched to any gene: 3. The CDR3 DNA follows: TGTGCCATCACTAGGACAGGGGCTAATGAAAAACTGTTTTTT. This translates into CAITRTGANEKLFF.

The chain joins TRBV11-2 to TRBJ2-5; D gene ambiguous. There are 16 residues in the CDR3. CDR1 and CDR2 from the germline V gene are SGHAT and FQNNGV. V was pared by 1 base and J by 1 base, with 13 bases between. CDR3 residues: CASSLGIQVSQETQYF. The CDR3 DNA is TGTGCCAGCAGCTTAGGTATCCAGGTCTCCCAAGAGACCCAGTACTTC. The entire variable domain, with the rest obtained from reference TRBV11-2 and TRBJ2-5, is as follows: EAGVAQSPRYKIIEKRQSVAFWCNPISGHATLYWYQQILGQGPKLLIQFQNNGVVDDSQLPKDRFSAERLKGVDSTLKIQPAKLEDSAVYLCASSLGIQVSQETQYFGPGTRLLVL.

This chain connects TRBV5-1 to TRBJ2-5; no definite D call. Germline lookup yields CDR1 SGHRS and CDR2 YFSETQ. Trimming removed 0 bases at V and 1 base at J, with 4 bases between. CDR3 length: 13 amino acids. DNA of the CDR3: TGCGCCAGCAGCTTGGTACTCCAAGAGACCCAGTACTTC. This sequence encodes CASSLVLQETQYF.

The rearrangement uses TRBV7-8 and TRBJ1-4; perhaps TRBD1 as D (5 bases). V shed 1 base and J shed 5 bases, with 11 bases lying between them. The CDR3 runs to 15 residues. Germline V gene lookup returns CDR1 SGHVS and CDR2 FQNEAQ. The CDR3 loop is CASSLDLTGNEKLFF. DNA of the CDR3: TGTGCCAGCAGCTTAGACCTAACAGGAAATGAAAAACTGTTTTTT.

This chain uses TRBV7-2 with TRBJ2-1; no definite D call. Trimming shortened V by 1 base and J by 8 bases, and 6 bases separated the two germline ends. CDR1 SGHTA and CDR2 FQGNSA come from the germline V gene. This CDR3 is built from 12 residues. The CDR3 nucleotides read TGTGCCAGCAGCTTAGGCCGGGATGAGCAGTTCTTC. The encoded protein is CASSLGRDEQFF.

V is TRBV7-8 and J is TRBJ2-3; D is undetermined. CDR1 is SGHVS and CDR2 is FQNEAQ in the germline V gene. The CDR3 runs 14 residues. V dropped 11 bases and J dropped 0 bases, with 15 bases sitting between them. The CDR3 here is CAVGPATSTDTQYF. CDR3 sequence (DNA): TGTGCCGTAGGGCCAGCGACTAGCACAGATACGCAGTATTTT.

This sequence joins TRBV5-8 and TRBJ2-1, with 8 nucleotides matching TRBD1. V dropped 0 bases and J dropped 0; count of bases not matched to a gene: 2. CDR1 and CDR2 from the germline V gene are SGHTS and YDEGEE. CDR3 length: 16 residues. The CDR3 bases are TGTGCCAGCAGCTTGGGACAGGGGAGCTCCTACAATGAGCAGTTCTTC. This translates into CASSLGQGSSYNEQFF.

The V gene is TRBV11-2, the J gene TRBJ2-2; 8 nucleotides match TRBD1. CDR3 length: 15 amino acids. Germline V gene lookup returns CDR1 SGHAT and CDR2 FQNNGV. J was trimmed by 5 bases and V by 5 bases; bases with no gene match: 7. The CDR3 nucleotides read TGTGCCAGCAGCCCGACAGGGGATGCGACCGGGGAGCTGTTTTTT. It specifies CASSPTGDATGELFF.

V gene TRBV7-7 combines with J gene TRBJ2-1; the match to TRBD2 covers 7 bases. Germline V gene lookup returns CDR1 SSHAT and CDR2 FNYEAQ (reference sequence). This CDR3 contains 13 residues. Losses at the gene ends were 5 bases for V and 13 bases for J; bases not matched to a gene: 11. The CDR3 region is CASSREAGLQQFF. Written as DNA, the CDR3 is TGTGCCAGCAGCAGAGAAGCGGGACTGCAACAGTTCTTC.